The 4 T cell receptor beta chains given below trace back to one sample, sequenced in a study of blood T cell repertoires in COVID-19. Assay used: immunoSEQ multiplex PCR; TCRdb lists only in-frame clones, some missing. The table includes about 200,000 clones, roughly 88% detected once. Sequenced material: peripheral blood. The source of these receptors is a man over 45 with COVID-19, enrolled during active disease.

The J gene is TRBJ1-1, the V gene TRBV4-2; no definite D call. The V gene lost 4 bases and the J gene lost 7 bases, with 13 bases spanning the gap. The CDR3 runs 13 residues. Germline V CDR1 and CDR2: LGHNA, YNFKEQ. This chain's CDR3 is CASSPPGWSEAFF. The CDR3 nucleotides are TGTGCCAGCAGCCCGCCTGGGTGGAGTGAAGCTTTCTTT.

The chain employs TRBV27 and TRBJ2-2, with D possibly TRBD1 on 6 matching bases. Germline V gene sequence: CDR1 MNHEY, CDR2 SMNVEV (reference sequence). This CDR3 has 16 amino acids. V lost 5 bases, J lost 0 bases, and 13 bases lay in between. The CDR3 DNA reads as TGTGCCAGCAGTCCGGGACGGACAGCGAACACCGGGGAGCTGTTTTTT. Translated, it gives CASSPGRTANTGELFF.

V gene TRBV7-8 combines with J gene TRBJ1-4, with D unclear. The germline V gene encodes CDR1 SGHVS and CDR2 FQNEAQ. The germline V and J ends were trimmed by 1 base and 3 bases, with 6 bases remaining between them. CDR3 size: 14 residues. CDR3 in DNA: TGTGCCAGCAGCTTAGGCCAGGCTAATGAAAAACTGTTTTTT. Encoded protein: CASSLGQANEKLFF.

The gene calls are TRBV29-1 and TRBJ2-7; possibly TRBD2 for D (6 bases). CDR1 and CDR2 from the germline V gene are SQVTM and ANQGSEA. V lost 4 bases and J 6 bases, leaving 25 bases between the germline ends. This CDR3 has 16 amino acids. CDR3 loop: CSVVGVGGTQALEQYF. DNA of the CDR3: TGCAGCGTTGTCGGGGTTGGGGGGACCCAAGCCCTCGAGCAGTACTTC.